This TCR beta chain stems from a study of T cell responses to AZD1222 COVID-19 vaccine. Comment on this clone: Antigen unknown.

Data came from immunoSEQ multiplex PCR; TCRdb stores just in-frame clones and leaves some out. This sample yields about 110,000 clones, of which 75% to 90% are seen a single time; about 5% belongs to the top ten. Whole-study findings and limits: White British donors predominated, females outnumbered males, and clonal diversity was possibly underestimated.

Here the sequenced sample was peripheral blood, taken on day 0 of AZD1222 vaccination. The receptor comes from an adult in good health.

CDR3 nucleotides: TGTGCCAGCAGTTTGTGGGGAGGGGGATACACCGGGGAGCTGTTTTTT. Its protein product is CASSLWGGGYTGELFF. This chain connects TRBV27 to TRBJ2-2, with D tentatively TRBD2 (7 bases). V gave up 3 bases and J gave up 3 bases, with 14 bases separating them. This CDR3 is built from 16 residues. Per germline, CDR1 MNHEY and CDR2 SMNVEV (reference sequence).